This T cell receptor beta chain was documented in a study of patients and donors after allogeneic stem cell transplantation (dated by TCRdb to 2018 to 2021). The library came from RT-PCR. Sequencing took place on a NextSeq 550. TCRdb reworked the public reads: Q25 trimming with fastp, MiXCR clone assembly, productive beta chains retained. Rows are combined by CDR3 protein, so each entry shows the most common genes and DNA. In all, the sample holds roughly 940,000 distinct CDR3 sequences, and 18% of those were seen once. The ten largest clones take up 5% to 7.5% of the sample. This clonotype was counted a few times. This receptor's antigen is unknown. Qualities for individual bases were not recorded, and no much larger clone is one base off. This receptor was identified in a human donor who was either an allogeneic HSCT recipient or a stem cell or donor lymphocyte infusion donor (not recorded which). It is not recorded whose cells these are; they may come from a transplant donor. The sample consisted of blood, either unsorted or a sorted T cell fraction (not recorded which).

DNA sequence: TGCAGTGCTAGAGTCGCTTCTTTGGGCGGGGAGCTGTTTTTT. The translation is CSARVASLGGELFF. The chain links TRBV20-1 with TRBJ2-2; confidence is insufficient to name the D gene. V drops 1 base and J drops 7 bases, leaving 13 bases in between. Spanning cysteine to phenylalanine, the CDR3 consists of 14 amino acids. The entry retains the CDR3 DNA only, 42 bases that are in frame from base 1. Taken from the germline V gene (reference sequence), the CDR1 and CDR2 loops are DFQATT and SNEGSKA.